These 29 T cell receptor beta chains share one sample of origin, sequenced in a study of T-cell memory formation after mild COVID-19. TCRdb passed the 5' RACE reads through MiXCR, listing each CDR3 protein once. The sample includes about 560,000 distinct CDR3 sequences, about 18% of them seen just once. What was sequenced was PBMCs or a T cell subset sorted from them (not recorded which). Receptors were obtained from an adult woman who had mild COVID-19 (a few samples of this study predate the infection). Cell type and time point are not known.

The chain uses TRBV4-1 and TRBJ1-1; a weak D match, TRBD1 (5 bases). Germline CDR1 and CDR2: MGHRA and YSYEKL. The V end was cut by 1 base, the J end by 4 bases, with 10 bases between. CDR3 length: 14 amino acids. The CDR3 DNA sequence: TGCGCCAGCAGCCAAGTAAGGGGATCCACTGAAGCTTTCTTT. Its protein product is CASSQVRGSTEAFF.

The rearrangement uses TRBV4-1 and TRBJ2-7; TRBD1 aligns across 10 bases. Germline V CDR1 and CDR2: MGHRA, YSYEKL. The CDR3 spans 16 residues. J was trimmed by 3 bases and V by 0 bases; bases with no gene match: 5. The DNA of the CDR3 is TGCGCCAGCAGCCAAGATCCGGGACAGGGGAGCTACGAGCAGTACTTC. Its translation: CASSQDPGQGSYEQYF.

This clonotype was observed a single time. CDR3 in amino acids: CASGDGRGANVLTF. The CDR3 region has the DNA TGTGCCAGCGGCGACGGACGTGGGGCCAACGTCCTGACTTTC. The V call is TRBV7-8, the J call TRBJ2-6; D remains ambiguous. The ends were cut back, 8 bases at V and 3 bases at J, with 11 bases in the middle. Germline V gives CDR1 SGHVS, CDR2 FQNEAQ. The CDR3 loop spans 14 amino acids.

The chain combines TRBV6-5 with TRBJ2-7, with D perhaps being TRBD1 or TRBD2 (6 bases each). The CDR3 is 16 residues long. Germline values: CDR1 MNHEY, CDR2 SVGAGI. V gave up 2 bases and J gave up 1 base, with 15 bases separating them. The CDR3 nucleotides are TGTGCCAGCAGTTACGGGGGCCCCGGGGGATCCTACGAGCAGTACTTC. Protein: CASSYGGPGGSYEQYF.

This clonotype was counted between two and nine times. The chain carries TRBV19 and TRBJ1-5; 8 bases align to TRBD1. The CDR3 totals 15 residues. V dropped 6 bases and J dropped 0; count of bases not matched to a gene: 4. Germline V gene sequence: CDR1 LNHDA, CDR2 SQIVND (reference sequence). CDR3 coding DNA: TGTGCCAGTAGCGGGACAGGTATTAGCAATCAGCCCCAGCATTTT. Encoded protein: CASSGTGISNQPQHF.

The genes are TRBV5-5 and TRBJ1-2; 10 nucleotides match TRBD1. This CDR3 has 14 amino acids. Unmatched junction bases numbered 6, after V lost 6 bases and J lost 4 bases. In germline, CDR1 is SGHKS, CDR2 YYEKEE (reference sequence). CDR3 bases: TGTGCCAGCATTGACAGGGGGCGAGGCTATGGCTACACCTTC. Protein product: CASIDRGRGYGYTF. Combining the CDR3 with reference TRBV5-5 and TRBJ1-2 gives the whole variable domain DAGVTQSPTHLIKTRGQQVTLRCSPISGHKSVSWYQQVLGQGPQFIFQYYEKEERGRGNFPDRFSARQFPNYSSELNVNALLLGDSALYLCASIDRGRGYGYTFGSGTRLTVV.

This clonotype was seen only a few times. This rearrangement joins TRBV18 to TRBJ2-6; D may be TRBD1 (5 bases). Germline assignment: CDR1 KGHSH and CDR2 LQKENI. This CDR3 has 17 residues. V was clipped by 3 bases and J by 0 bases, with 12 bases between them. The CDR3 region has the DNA TGTGCCAGCTCACCCCAGGGAATCGGCTCTGGGGCCAACGTCCTGACTTTC. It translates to CASSPQGIGSGANVLTF.

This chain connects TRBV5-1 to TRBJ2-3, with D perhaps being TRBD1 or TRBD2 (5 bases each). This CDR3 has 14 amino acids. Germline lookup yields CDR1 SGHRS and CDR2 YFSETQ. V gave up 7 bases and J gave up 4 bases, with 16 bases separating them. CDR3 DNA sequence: TGCGCCAGCGGTGGGGACCGCGCGTCAGATACGCAGTATTTT. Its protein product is CASGGDRASDTQYF.

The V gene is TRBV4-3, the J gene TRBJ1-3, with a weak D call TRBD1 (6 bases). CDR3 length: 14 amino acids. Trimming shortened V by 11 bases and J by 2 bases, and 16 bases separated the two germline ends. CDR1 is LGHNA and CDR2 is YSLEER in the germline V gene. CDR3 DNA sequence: TGCGCCTCCTTAAGGGGGAGAACTGGAAACACCATATATTTT. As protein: CASLRGRTGNTIYF.

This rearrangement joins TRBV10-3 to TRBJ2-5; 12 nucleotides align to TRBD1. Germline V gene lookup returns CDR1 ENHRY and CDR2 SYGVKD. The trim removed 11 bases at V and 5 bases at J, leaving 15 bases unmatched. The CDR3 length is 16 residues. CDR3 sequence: CAVRRSPGTGGETQYF. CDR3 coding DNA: TGTGCCGTCCGACGCAGCCCGGGGACAGGGGGCGAGACCCAGTACTTC.

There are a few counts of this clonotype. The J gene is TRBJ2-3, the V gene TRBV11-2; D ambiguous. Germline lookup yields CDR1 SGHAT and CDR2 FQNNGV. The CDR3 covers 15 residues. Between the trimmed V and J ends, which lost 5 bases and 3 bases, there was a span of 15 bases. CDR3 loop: CASSHSQVLTDTQYF. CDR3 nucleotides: TGTGCCAGCAGCCACTCCCAGGTCTTGACAGATACGCAGTATTTT.

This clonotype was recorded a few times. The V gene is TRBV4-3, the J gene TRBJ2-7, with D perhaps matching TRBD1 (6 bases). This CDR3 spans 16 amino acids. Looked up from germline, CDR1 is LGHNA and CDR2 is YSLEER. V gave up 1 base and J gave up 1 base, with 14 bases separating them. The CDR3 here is CASSQGTDFGSYEQYF. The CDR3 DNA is TGCGCCAGCAGCCAAGGGACAGATTTCGGGTCCTACGAGCAGTACTTC.

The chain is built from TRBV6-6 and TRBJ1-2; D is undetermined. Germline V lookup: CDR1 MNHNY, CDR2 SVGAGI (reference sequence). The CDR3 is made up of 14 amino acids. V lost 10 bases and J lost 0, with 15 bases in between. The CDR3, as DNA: TGTGCCACCGCTCATCCAGCCACTAACTATGGCTACACCTTC. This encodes CATAHPATNYGYTF.

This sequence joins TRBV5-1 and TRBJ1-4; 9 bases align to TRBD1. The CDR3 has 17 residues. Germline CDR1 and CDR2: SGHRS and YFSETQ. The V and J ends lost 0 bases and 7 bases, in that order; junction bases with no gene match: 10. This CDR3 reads CASSLEFGTGFGEKLFF. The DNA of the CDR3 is TGCGCCAGCAGCTTGGAGTTTGGGACAGGGTTCGGTGAAAAACTGTTTTTT.

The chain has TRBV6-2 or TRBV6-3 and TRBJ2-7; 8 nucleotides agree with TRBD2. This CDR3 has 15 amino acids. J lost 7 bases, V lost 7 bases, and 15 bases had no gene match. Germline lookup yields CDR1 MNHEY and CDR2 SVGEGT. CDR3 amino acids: CASNPVSGMEGEQYF. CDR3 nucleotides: TGTGCCAGCAACCCCGTTAGCGGGATGGAGGGGGAGCAGTACTTC.

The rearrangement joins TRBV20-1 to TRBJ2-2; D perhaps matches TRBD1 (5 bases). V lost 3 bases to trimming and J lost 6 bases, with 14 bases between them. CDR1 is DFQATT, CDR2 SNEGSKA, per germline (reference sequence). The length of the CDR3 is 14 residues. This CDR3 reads CSASLQGLAGELFF. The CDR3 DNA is TGCAGTGCTAGTCTCCAGGGTCTCGCCGGGGAGCTGTTTTTT.

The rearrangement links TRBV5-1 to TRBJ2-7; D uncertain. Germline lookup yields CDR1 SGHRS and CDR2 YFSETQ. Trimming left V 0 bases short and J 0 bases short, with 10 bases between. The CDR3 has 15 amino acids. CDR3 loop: CASSLGPTTSYEQYF. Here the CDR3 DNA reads TGCGCCAGCAGCTTGGGTCCCACTACCTCCTACGAGCAGTACTTC.

The CDR3: CASSERGGSYNEQFF. The CDR3 DNA is TGTGCCAGCAGTGAGCGGGGGGGCTCCTACAATGAGCAGTTCTTC. The V call is TRBV6-4, the J call TRBJ2-1, with 9 bases lining up with TRBD2. The CDR3 has 15 residues. The trim removed 3 bases at V and 0 bases at J, leaving 0 bases unmatched. Germline-derived CDR1 and CDR2 are MRHNA and SNTAGT.

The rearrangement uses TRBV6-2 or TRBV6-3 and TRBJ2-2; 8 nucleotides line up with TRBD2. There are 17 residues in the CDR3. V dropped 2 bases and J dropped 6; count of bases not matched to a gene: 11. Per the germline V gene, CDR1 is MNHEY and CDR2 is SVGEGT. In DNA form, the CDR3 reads TGTGCCAGCAGTTACGGCGTTTCGGGAGGGATTTCCGGGGAGCTGTTTTTT. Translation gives CASSYGVSGGISGELFF.

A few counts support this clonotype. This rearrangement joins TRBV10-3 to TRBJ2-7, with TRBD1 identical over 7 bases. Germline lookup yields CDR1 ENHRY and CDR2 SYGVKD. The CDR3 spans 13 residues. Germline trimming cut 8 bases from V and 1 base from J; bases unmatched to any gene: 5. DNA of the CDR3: TGTGCCATCGCCGGGACAGAGTCCTACGAGCAGTACTTC. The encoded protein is CAIAGTESYEQYF.

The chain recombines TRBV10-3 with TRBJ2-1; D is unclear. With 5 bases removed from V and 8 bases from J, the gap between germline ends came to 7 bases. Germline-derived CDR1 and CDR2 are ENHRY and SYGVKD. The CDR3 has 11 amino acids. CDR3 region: CAISNYDEQFF. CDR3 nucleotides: TGTGCCATCAGTAATTACGATGAGCAGTTCTTC.

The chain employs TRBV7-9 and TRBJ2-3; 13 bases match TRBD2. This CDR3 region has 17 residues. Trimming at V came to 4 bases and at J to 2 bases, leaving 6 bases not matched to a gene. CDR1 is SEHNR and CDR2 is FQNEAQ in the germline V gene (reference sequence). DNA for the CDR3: TGTGCCAGCAGCTCCGGGACTAGCGGGACAGACACAGATACGCAGTATTTT. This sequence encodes CASSSGTSGTDTDTQYF.

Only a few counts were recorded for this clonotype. The CDR3 loop is CATSRVGTGRDYGYTF. The CDR3 DNA follows: TGTGCCACCAGCAGAGTCGGGACAGGGAGGGACTATGGCTACACCTTC. The chain carries TRBV15 and TRBJ1-2; TRBD1 matches at 9 bases. CDR1 and CDR2 (germline): LNHNV, YYDKDF (reference sequence). Trimming removed 1 base from V and 3 bases from J; junction bases left unmatched: 6. The CDR3 extends over 16 amino acids.

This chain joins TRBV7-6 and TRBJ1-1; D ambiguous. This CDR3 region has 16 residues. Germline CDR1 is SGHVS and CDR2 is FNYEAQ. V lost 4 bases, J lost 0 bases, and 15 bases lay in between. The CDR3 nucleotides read TGTGCCAGCAGCTCCCAAACGGGAGGCATGAACACTGAAGCTTTCTTT. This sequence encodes CASSSQTGGMNTEAFF.

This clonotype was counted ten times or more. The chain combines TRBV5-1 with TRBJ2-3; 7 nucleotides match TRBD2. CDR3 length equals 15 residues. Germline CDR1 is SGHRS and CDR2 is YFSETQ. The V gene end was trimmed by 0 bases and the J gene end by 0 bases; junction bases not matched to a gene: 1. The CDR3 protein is CASSLGLASTDTQYF. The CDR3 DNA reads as TGCGCCAGCAGCTTGGGACTAGCTAGCACAGATACGCAGTATTTT.

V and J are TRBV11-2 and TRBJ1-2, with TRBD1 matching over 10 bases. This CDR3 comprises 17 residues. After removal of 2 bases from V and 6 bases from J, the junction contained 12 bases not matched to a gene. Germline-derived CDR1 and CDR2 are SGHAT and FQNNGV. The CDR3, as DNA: TGTGCCAGCAGCTTATTGACAGGGGGCCTTTTTCGAGATGGCTACACCTTC. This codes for CASSLLTGGLFRDGYTF.

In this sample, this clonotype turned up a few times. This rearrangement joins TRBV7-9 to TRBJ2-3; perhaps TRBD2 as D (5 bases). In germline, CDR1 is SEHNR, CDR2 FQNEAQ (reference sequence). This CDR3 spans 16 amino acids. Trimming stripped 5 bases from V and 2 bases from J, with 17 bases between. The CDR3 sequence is CASSPRTFGVTDTQYF. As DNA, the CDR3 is TGTGCCAGCAGCCCCCGGACGTTCGGGGTCACAGATACGCAGTATTTT.

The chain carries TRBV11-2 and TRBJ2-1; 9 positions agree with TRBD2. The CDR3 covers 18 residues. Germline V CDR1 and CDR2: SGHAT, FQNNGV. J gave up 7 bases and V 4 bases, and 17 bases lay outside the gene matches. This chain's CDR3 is CASSSDRLGGGAVNEQFF. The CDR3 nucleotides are TGTGCCAGCAGCTCGGACCGTTTGGGCGGGGGGGCCGTAAATGAGCAGTTCTTC.

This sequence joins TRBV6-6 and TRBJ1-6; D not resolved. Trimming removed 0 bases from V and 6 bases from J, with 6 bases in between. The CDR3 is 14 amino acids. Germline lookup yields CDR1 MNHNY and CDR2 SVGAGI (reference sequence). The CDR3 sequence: CASSYSDPNSPLHF. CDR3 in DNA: TGTGCCAGCAGTTACTCGGACCCTAATTCACCCCTCCACTTT.